Sequencing of this T cell receptor beta chain was carried out in a study of blood T cell repertoires in COVID-19. Trimming removed 4 bases at V and 1 base at J, with 2 bases between. The V gene's germline CDR1 is MGHDK and CDR2 SYGVNS. CDR3 length equals 11 residues. The table came from immunoSEQ multiplex PCR; TCRdb's copy has only in-frame clones and leaves some out. The sample contains a few hundred thousand clones, roughly 86% of which appear only once. The chain carries TRBV25-1 and TRBJ2-7; D is ambiguous. The source material was peripheral blood. The receptor was isolated from a young woman with COVID-19, enrolled during active disease. The CDR3 coding sequence is TGTGCCAGCAGTGCTTCCTACGAGCAGTACTTC. Residues: CASSASYEQYF.